In this sample, the clone carrying this T cell receptor (beta chain) turned up many times. Its antigen is undetermined. This entry is derived from a study of beta chain features in type 1 diabetes. Expressed TCRB transcripts were sequenced because the isolated RNA had all been reverse transcribed beforehand. Read counts averaged around 3.6 million for samples of naive, central memory and regulatory T cells. Repertoires were generated with immunoSEQ multiplex PCR, while TCRdb's copy carries only in-frame clones and drops some. Found here are 300,000 to 350,000 clones, roughly 9% of them singletons; the top ten hold about 1%. The study, taken as a whole, reports: Moderately but significantly shorter TCRB CDR3s were found in Type 1 diabetes patients in all four CD4+ subsets. There were fewer insertions and more deletions at the VDJ junctions of type 1 diabetes patients. TCRB rearrangement may or may not be influenced by HLA type; here this remained unresolved.

This TCR derives from a man aged 25-40 years with type 1 diabetes. Sequencing was done on a sample of central memory CD4+ T cells from blood.

CDR3: CAISKIGTDRDEQFF. CDR3 bases: TGTGCCATCAGTAAAATCGGGACAGATCGGGATGAGCAGTTCTTC. The chain is built from TRBV10-3 and TRBJ2-1, with 7 bases fitting TRBD1. Trimming removed 5 bases from V and 8 bases from J; junction bases left unmatched: 12. The CDR3 extends over 15 amino acids. CDR1 ENHRY and CDR2 SYGVKD come from the germline V gene.